The next 8 T cell receptor beta chains were all read from a single sample in a study of Ad26.COV2.S vaccination and SARS-CoV-2 variants. Stated treatment: roughly 19 received Ad26.COV2.S at low or high dose, single or two shots; roughly five received placebo; per-sample allocation not given. On day 63 after the first injection, vaccine and placebo recipients gave samples. The repertoire was sequenced with immunoSEQ multiplex PCR; TCRdb's copy has only in-frame clones and lacks some. The sample consists of about 390,000 clones, about nine tenths of them appearing once. The sequencing here drew on peripheral blood, taken in a trial of Ad26.COV2.S vaccine versus placebo. These receptors came from a person between 18 and 60 years old who received the Ad26.COV2.S COVID-19 vaccine or a placebo.

This clone has more than one count but fewer than ten. The chain employs TRBV6-4 and TRBJ1-1, with a possible D match to TRBD1 (6 bases). This CDR3 contains 14 residues. Germline-derived CDR1 and CDR2 are MRHNA and SNTAGT. Trimming pared 6 bases from V and 2 bases from J, leaving 13 bases between. This CDR3 is CASRSGTLNTEAFF. The CDR3 nucleotides are TGTGCCAGCAGGAGCGGGACACTTAACACTGAAGCTTTCTTT.

V is TRBV4-1 and J is TRBJ2-7; 11 bases are a match to TRBD2. The CDR3 has 15 residues. With 4 bases clipped from V and 3 bases from J, the junction kept 5 bases outside the gene matches. Germline values: CDR1 MGHRA, CDR2 YSYEKL. The CDR3 reads CASSLGTSGRYEQYF. Here the CDR3 DNA reads TGCGCCAGCAGCCTTGGGACTAGCGGTCGCTACGAGCAGTACTTC.

This clone was observed once. The chain uses TRBV5-8 and TRBJ2-3; 9 bases match TRBD2. V lost 6 bases to trimming and J lost 0 bases; unmatched junction nucleotides: 8. The germline V gene encodes CDR1 SGHTS and CDR2 YDEGEE. The CDR3 has 16 amino acids. CDR3 region: CASTPWTSASTDTQYF. For the CDR3, the DNA is TGTGCCAGCACCCCGTGGACTAGCGCTAGCACAGATACGCAGTATTTT.

A few counts support this clone. The rearrangement uses TRBV5-4 and TRBJ1-1; 7 nucleotides match TRBD1. Germline CDR1 SGHNT, CDR2 YYREEE (reference sequence). V dropped 0 bases and J dropped 10; count of bases not matched to a gene: 6. The length of the CDR3 is 13 residues. The CDR3 is CASSLDDRESAFF. For the CDR3, the DNA is TGTGCCAGCAGCTTGGATGACAGGGAATCAGCTTTCTTT.

This clone showed up just once. The genes are TRBV5-6 and TRBJ1-1; weak D call: TRBD1 (5 bases). V was clipped by 4 bases and J by 8 bases, with 12 bases between them. The CDR3 totals 12 residues. Germline CDR1 reads SGHDT; CDR2 reads YYEEEE. Here the CDR3 reads CASSPGWGEAFF. Here the CDR3 DNA reads TGTGCCAGCAGCCCTGGGTGGGGGGAAGCTTTCTTT.

J is TRBJ1-5 and V is TRBV12-5, with a tentative D call TRBD1 (6 bases). This CDR3 is built from 14 residues. Trimming took 0 bases from V and 6 from J, leaving 9 bases between them. Germline assignment: CDR1 LGHNT and CDR2 FRNRAP. The CDR3 reads CASGLVSGVQPQHF. DNA for the CDR3: TGTGCTAGTGGTTTGGTGTCAGGGGTTCAGCCCCAGCATTTT.

The V and J genes are TRBV7-8 and TRBJ2-1; D is undetermined. V dropped 5 bases and J dropped 3 bases, with 11 bases sitting between them. This CDR3 comprises 14 residues. Germline V gene data show CDR1 as SGHVS and CDR2 as FQNEAQ. This CDR3 reads CASSEISNYNEQFF. As DNA, the CDR3 is TGTGCCAGCAGCGAAATTTCGAACTACAATGAGCAGTTCTTC.

In regard to this clone: Other DNA sequences in the same sample also yield this CDR3. The rearrangement joins TRBV4-1 to TRBJ1-5; D unresolved. The length of the CDR3 is 14 residues. The germline V gene encodes CDR1 MGHRA and CDR2 YSYEKL. V gave up 1 base and J gave up 2 bases, with 6 bases separating them. The CDR3 region has the DNA TGCGCCAGCAGCCAAGGAAGGGGCAATCAGCCCCAGCATTTT. Amino acids: CASSQGRGNQPQHF.